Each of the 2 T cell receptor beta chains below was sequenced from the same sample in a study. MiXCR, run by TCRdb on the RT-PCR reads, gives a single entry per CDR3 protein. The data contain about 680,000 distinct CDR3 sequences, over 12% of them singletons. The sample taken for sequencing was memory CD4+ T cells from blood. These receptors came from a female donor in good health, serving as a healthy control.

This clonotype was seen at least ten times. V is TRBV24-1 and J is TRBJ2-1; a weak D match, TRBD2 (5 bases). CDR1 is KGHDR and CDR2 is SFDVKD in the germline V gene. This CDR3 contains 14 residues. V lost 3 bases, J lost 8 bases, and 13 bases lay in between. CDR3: CATSDNGNSDEQFF. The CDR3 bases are TGTGCCACCAGTGATAACGGGAACAGCGATGAGCAGTTCTTC.

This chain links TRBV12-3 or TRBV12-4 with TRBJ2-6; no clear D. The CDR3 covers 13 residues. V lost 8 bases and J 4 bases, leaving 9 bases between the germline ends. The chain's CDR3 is CASGPSGANVLTF. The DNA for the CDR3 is TGTGCCAGCGGGCCTTCCGGGGCCAACGTCCTGACTTTC.